The subject of this entry is one T cell receptor (beta chain). Assay used: immunoSEQ multiplex PCR; TCRdb lists only in-frame clones, some missing. Counted here are fewer than 400,000 clones, around nine tenths occurring once; the ten biggest clones make up around 5%. The data stem from a study of blood T cell repertoires in COVID-19. Study as a whole: Samples came from the United States, Italy and Spain, spanning acute and convalescent COVID-19.

The CDR3 has 18 residues. V shed 2 bases and J shed 1 base, with 20 bases lying between them. The germline CDR1 and CDR2 sequences are LGHNA and YNFKEQ. Participants, 18 to 89 years old, spanned approximately 25 US areas. Each participant's cohort was designated according to participant-reported clinical history. Cohort 3 recovery required two negative PCRs, clearance, or symptom resolution. The chain carries TRBV4-2 and TRBJ1-2, with D unclear. The sequence derives from a young man who had recovered from COVID-19. The material sequenced was PBMCs or T cells enriched from blood (not recorded which). The CDR3 bases are TGTGCCAGCAGCCAAACCAAGCCCCCGGGCGGAGGTAACTATGGCTACACCTTC. It specifies CASSQTKPPGGGNYGYTF.